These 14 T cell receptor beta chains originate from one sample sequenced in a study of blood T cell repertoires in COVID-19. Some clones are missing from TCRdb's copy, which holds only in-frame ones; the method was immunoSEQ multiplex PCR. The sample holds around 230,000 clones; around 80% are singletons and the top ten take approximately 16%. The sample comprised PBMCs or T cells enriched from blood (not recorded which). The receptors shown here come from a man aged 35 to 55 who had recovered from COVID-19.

Written as DNA, the CDR3 is TGTGCCAGCAGTTCTGCCGGGACTAGCTTCCACGAGCAGTACTTC. Translating it yields CASSSAGTSFHEQYF. The chain combines TRBV28 with TRBJ2-7; 9 nucleotides align to TRBD2. Germline trimming cut 4 bases from V and 5 bases from J; bases unmatched to any gene: 9. Looked up from germline, CDR1 is MDHEN and CDR2 is SYDVKM. CDR3 size: 15 residues.

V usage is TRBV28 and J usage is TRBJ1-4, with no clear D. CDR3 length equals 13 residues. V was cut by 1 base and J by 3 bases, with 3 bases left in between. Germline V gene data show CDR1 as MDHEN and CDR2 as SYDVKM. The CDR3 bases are TGTGCCAGCAGTTTATTATCTAATGAAAAACTGTTTTTT. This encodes CASSLLSNEKLFF.

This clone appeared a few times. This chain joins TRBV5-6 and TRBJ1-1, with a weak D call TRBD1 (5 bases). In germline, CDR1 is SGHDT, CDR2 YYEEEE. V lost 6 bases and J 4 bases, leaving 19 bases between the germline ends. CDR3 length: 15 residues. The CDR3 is CASIYGPQGVTEAFF. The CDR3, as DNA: TGTGCCAGCATCTATGGCCCCCAAGGGGTCACTGAAGCTTTCTTT. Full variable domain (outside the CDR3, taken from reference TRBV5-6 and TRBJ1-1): DAGVTQSPTHLIKTRGQQVTLRCSPKSGHDTVSWYQQALGQGPQFIFQYYEEEERQRGNFPDRFSGHQFPNYSSELNVNALLLGDSALYLCASIYGPQGVTEAFFGQGTRLTVV.

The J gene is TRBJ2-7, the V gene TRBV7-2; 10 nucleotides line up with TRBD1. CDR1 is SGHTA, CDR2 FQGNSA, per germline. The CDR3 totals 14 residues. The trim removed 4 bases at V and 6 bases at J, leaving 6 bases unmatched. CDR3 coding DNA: TGTGCCAGCAGCTACCGGACAGGGGGGGGCGAGCAGTACTTC. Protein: CASSYRTGGGEQYF. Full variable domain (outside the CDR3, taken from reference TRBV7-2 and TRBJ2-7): GAGVSQSPSNKVTEKGKDVELRCDPISGHTALYWYRQSLGQGLEFLIYFQGNSAPDKSGLPSDRFSAERTGGSVSTLTIQRTQQEDSAVYLCASSYRTGGGEQYFGPGTRLTVT.

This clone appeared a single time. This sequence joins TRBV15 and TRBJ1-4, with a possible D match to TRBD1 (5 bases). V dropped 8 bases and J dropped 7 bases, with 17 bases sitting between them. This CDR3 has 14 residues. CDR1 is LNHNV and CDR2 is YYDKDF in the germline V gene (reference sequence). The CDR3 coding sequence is TGTGCCACCTCCTGGCGGCAGGGTGGTGAAAAACTGTTTTTT. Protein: CATSWRQGGEKLFF.

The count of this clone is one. This CDR3 is CASTKGGRGYSFAEAFF. The CDR3 DNA is TGTGCCAGCACCAAGGGGGGCAGGGGGTATAGTTTCGCTGAAGCTTTCTTT. The chain joins TRBV21-1 to TRBJ1-1; the listed D gene, TRBD1, was not tested against the DNA. TRBV21-1 is a pseudogene. CDR3 length: 17 residues.

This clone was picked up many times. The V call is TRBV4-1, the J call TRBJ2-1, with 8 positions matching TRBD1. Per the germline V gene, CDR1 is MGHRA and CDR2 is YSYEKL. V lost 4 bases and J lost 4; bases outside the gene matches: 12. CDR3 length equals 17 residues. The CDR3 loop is CASSRYEATGGYNEQFF. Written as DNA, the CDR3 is TGCGCCAGCAGCCGCTATGAGGCCACAGGGGGTTACAATGAGCAGTTCTTC.

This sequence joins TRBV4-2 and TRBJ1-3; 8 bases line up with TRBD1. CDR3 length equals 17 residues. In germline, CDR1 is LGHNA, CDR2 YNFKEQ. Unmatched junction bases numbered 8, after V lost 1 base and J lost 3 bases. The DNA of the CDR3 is TGTGCCAGCAGCCAAGCCAGACAGGGGCTGGGTGGAAACACCATATATTTT. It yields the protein CASSQARQGLGGNTIYF.

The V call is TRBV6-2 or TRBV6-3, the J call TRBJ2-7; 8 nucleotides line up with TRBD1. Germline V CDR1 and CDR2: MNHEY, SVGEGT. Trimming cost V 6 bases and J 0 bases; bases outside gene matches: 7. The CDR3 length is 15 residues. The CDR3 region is CASSLRQGLSYEQYF. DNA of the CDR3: TGTGCCAGCAGCCTTAGACAGGGGCTCTCCTACGAGCAGTACTTC.

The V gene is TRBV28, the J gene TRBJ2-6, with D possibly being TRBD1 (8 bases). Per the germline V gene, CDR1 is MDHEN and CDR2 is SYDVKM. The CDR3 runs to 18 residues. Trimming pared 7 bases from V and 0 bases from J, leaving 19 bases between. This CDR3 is CASTPQGGRISGANVLTF. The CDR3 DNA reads TGTGCCAGCACCCCACAGGGGGGGCGAATCTCTGGGGCCAACGTCCTGACTTTC.

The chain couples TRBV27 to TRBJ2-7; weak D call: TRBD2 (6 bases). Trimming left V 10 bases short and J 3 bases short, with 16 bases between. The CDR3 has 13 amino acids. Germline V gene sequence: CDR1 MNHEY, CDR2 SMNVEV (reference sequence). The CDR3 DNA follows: TGTGCCACCGCGGGACCGGGATACTACGAGCAGTACTTC. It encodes CATAGPGYYEQYF.

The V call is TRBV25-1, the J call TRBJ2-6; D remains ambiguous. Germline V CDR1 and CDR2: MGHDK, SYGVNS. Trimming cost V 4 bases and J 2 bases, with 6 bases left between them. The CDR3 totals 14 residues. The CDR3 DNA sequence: TGTGCCAGCAGTGCTAACGCTGGGGCCAACGTCCTGACTTTC. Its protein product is CASSANAGANVLTF.

The CDR3 sequence is CASSLSRGDQPQHF. The DNA of the CDR3 is TGTGCCAGCAGTCTAAGCCGCGGGGATCAGCCCCAGCATTTT. The chain has TRBV25-1 and TRBJ1-5, with D hard to call. The CDR3 is 14 residues long. V was pared by 5 bases and J by 5 bases, with 13 bases between. Germline loops: CDR1 MGHDK, CDR2 SYGVNS.

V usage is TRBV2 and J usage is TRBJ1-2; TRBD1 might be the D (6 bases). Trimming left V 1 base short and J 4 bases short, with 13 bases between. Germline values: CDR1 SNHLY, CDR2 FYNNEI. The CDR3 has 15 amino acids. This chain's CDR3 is CASSEETGYSYGYTF. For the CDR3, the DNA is TGTGCCAGCAGTGAAGAGACAGGCTACAGCTATGGCTACACCTTC.